Following are 21 T cell receptor beta chains from one sample sequenced in a study of blood T cell repertoires in COVID-19. TCRdb keeps only in-frame clones here, not all; method: immunoSEQ multiplex PCR. The sample holds roughly 120,000 clones; 70% to 90% are singletons and the top ten take nearly 0.9%. Sequenced sample: peripheral blood. The receptor set was obtained from a woman between 50 and 59 years old with active or convalescent COVID-19.

The J gene is TRBJ2-7, the V gene TRBV15; TRBD2 is a possible D gene (5 bases). Per germline, CDR1 LNHNV and CDR2 YYDKDF (reference sequence). CDR3 length equals 17 residues. V was shortened by 0 bases and J by 0 bases, with 15 bases between the two germline ends. The CDR3 spells CATSRDQSRRISYEQYF. The CDR3 region has the DNA TGTGCCACCAGCAGAGATCAGAGCAGGAGGATCTCCTACGAGCAGTACTTC.

The chain employs TRBV7-2 and TRBJ2-7, with 7 positions matching TRBD1. In germline, CDR1 is SGHTA, CDR2 FQGNSA. The CDR3 spans 14 residues. V lost 5 bases to trimming and J lost 6 bases; unmatched junction nucleotides: 10. The CDR3 sequence: CASSVQGELGEQYF. The CDR3 region has the DNA TGTGCCAGCAGCGTCCAGGGGGAGTTGGGCGAGCAGTACTTC.

This rearrangement joins TRBV6-2 or TRBV6-3 to TRBJ2-3, with D maybe TRBD2 (6 bases). The V and J ends lost 5 bases and 1 base respectively, with 10 bases between them. Per the germline V gene, CDR1 is MNHEY and CDR2 is SVGEGT. The CDR3 extends over 14 amino acids. The chain's CDR3 is CASSRASGTDTQYF. The CDR3 DNA reads as TGTGCCAGCAGTAGGGCTAGCGGCACAGATACGCAGTATTTT.

This chain uses TRBV9 with TRBJ1-5, with a tentative D call TRBD1 (6 bases). CDR1 and CDR2 from the germline V gene are SGDLS and YYNGEE. The CDR3 has 15 residues. V gave up 10 bases and J gave up 0 bases, with 17 bases separating them. Here the CDR3 reads CAPPGGGHSNQPQHF. CDR3 in DNA: TGTGCCCCCCCCGGGGGGGGCCATAGCAATCAGCCCCAGCATTTT. The variable domain in full, with the rest retrieved from reference TRBV9 and TRBJ1-5, is DSGVTQTPKHLITATGQRVTLRCSPRSGDLSVYWYQQSLDQGLQFLIQYYNGEERAKGNILERFSAQQFPDLHSELNLSSLELGDSALYFCAPPGGGHSNQPQHFGDGTRLSIL.

There are a few counts of this clone. This chain uses TRBV11-2 with TRBJ2-2; D unclear. Germline V gene lookup returns CDR1 SGHAT and CDR2 FQNNGV. V was cut by 4 bases and J by 6 bases, with 15 bases left in between. The CDR3 is made up of 15 amino acids. The CDR3 region is CASSSTSMAAGELFF. The CDR3 region has the DNA TGTGCCAGCAGCTCAACGAGCATGGCGGCCGGGGAGCTGTTTTTT. The variable domain in full, completed from reference TRBV11-2 and TRBJ2-2, reads EAGVAQSPRYKIIEKRQSVAFWCNPISGHATLYWYQQILGQGPKLLIQFQNNGVVDDSQLPKDRFSAERLKGVDSTLKIQPAKLEDSAVYLCASSSTSMAAGELFFGEGSRLTVL.

The rearrangement links TRBV30 to TRBJ2-7, with a possible D match to TRBD1 (6 bases). Trimming took 3 bases from V and 0 from J, leaving 9 bases between them. CDR1 is GTSNPN, CDR2 SVGIG, per germline (reference sequence). The length of the CDR3 is 13 residues. CDR3 in amino acids: CAWSRGTSYEQYF. The DNA for the CDR3 is TGTGCCTGGAGCAGGGGAACCTCCTACGAGCAGTACTTC. Based on the CDR3 plus reference TRBV30 and TRBJ2-7, the full variable domain is SQTIHQWPATLVQPVGSPLSLECTVEGTSNPNLYWYRQAAGRGLQLLFYSVGIGQISSEVPQNLSASRPQDRQFILSSKKLLLSDSGFYLCAWSRGTSYEQYFGPGTRLTVT.

J is TRBJ2-1 and V is TRBV9; maybe TRBD2 (6 bases). Trimming shortened V by 0 bases and J by 5 bases, and 12 bases separated the two germline ends. The CDR3 is made up of 15 amino acids. Germline V gene sequence: CDR1 SGDLS, CDR2 YYNGEE. The CDR3 is CASSVAHREHNEQFF. For the CDR3, the DNA is TGTGCCAGCAGCGTAGCCCACCGGGAGCACAATGAGCAGTTCTTC.

The chain combines TRBV3-1 (or the pseudogene TRBV3-2) with TRBJ2-2; D is unclear. V was shortened by 0 bases and J by 3 bases, with 8 bases between the two germline ends. The germline gives CDR1 LGHDT, CDR2 YNNKEL (reference sequence). The CDR3 runs to 15 residues. This chain's CDR3 is CASSQDPGDTGELFF. Written as DNA, the CDR3 is TGTGCCAGCAGCCAAGATCCGGGTGACACCGGGGAGCTGTTTTTT.

The chain has TRBV7-3 and TRBJ1-1, with a tentative D call TRBD1 (5 bases). V shed 5 bases and J shed 0 bases, with 7 bases lying between them. Germline V gene sequence: CDR1 SGHTA, CDR2 FQGTGA. CDR3 size: 13 residues. The CDR3 is CASSPTVNTEAFF. DNA for the CDR3: TGTGCCAGCAGCCCGACAGTGAACACTGAAGCTTTCTTT.

The V call is TRBV4-1, the J call TRBJ2-1; TRBD2 agrees at 12 bases. This CDR3 region has 18 residues. J lost 6 bases, V lost 3 bases, and 12 bases had no gene match. Germline CDR1 MGHRA, CDR2 YSYEKL. Here the CDR3 reads CASSHLDLGLAGTNEQFF. The CDR3 DNA is TGCGCCAGCAGCCACTTAGATCTTGGACTAGCGGGAACCAATGAGCAGTTCTTC.

This chain uses TRBV28 with TRBJ1-5; 7 nucleotides align to TRBD1. This CDR3 is built from 14 residues. CDR1 is MDHEN, CDR2 SYDVKM, per germline. V shed 8 bases, J shed 3 bases, and the junction held 7 bases outside the gene matches. CDR3 DNA sequence: TGTGCCAGCGGTTCAGGACAGGTCAATCAGCCCCAGCATTTT. Its translation is CASGSGQVNQPQHF.

The gene calls are TRBV4-3 and TRBJ2-7; weak D call: TRBD2 (5 bases). Trimming removed 0 bases at V and 4 bases at J, with 13 bases between. CDR3 length: 15 residues. The germline V gene has CDR1 LGHNA and CDR2 YSLEER. The CDR3 reads CASSQDSGNFYEQYF. As DNA, the CDR3 is TGCGCCAGCAGCCAAGATTCGGGGAATTTTTACGAGCAGTACTTC.

The chain has TRBV29-1 and TRBJ2-7; TRBD2 aligns across 8 bases. V lost 7 bases to trimming and J lost 0 bases; unmatched junction nucleotides: 5. Germline V gene sequence: CDR1 SQVTM, CDR2 ANQGSEA. This CDR3 has 13 residues. The CDR3 bases are TGCAGCGCCGGGGGGGGTTCCTCCTACGAGCAGTACTTC. Translation gives CSAGGGSSYEQYF.

V gene TRBV3-1 (or the pseudogene TRBV3-2) combines with J gene TRBJ2-7; D is uncertain. Germline V CDR1 and CDR2: LGHDT, YNNKEL (reference sequence). The germline V and J ends were trimmed by 4 bases and 3 bases, with 4 bases remaining between them. CDR3 length equals 11 residues. Written as DNA, the CDR3 is TGTGCCAGCAGCCTCGTCTACGAGCAGTACTTC. It yields the protein CASSLVYEQYF.

This rearrangement joins TRBV9 to TRBJ2-2; the match to TRBD2 covers 7 bases. The CDR3 is 16 residues long. Per the germline V gene, CDR1 is SGDLS and CDR2 is YYNGEE. The ends lost 3 bases at V and 5 bases at J; junction bases unmatched: 10. CDR3 in DNA: TGTGCCAGCAGCGCACGGGGGGAGGCCCGAACCGGGGAGCTGTTTTTT. Protein sequence: CASSARGEARTGELFF.

The rearrangement joins TRBV28 to TRBJ1-1; D gene unclear. CDR3 length: 10 amino acids. Germline V gives CDR1 MDHEN, CDR2 SYDVKM. V lost 11 bases to trimming and J lost 4 bases, with 8 bases between them. The CDR3 reads CASRGTEAFF. CDR3 DNA sequence: TGTGCCTCCCGCGGCACTGAAGCTTTCTTT.

V is TRBV6-5 and J is TRBJ1-2, with TRBD1 identical over 7 bases. V trimming: 11 bases; J trimming: 6 bases; junction bases outside the gene matches: 12. The length of the CDR3 is 13 residues. Germline CDR1 is MNHEY and CDR2 is SVGAGI. For the CDR3, the DNA is TGTGCCGCACGCAGGGGACAGTTCGATGGCTACACCTTC. It codes for CAARRGQFDGYTF.

The rearrangement links TRBV28 to TRBJ1-5; D is unresolved. Germline CDR1 and CDR2: MDHEN and SYDVKM. V was pared by 4 bases and J by 4 bases, with 14 bases between. The CDR3 contains 15 residues. The DNA for the CDR3 is TGTGCCAGCAGTTACGCAGGCCCCCCAAATCAGCCCCAGCATTTT. Translation: CASSYAGPPNQPQHF.

This clone was recorded only once. This sequence joins TRBV3-1 (or the pseudogene TRBV3-2) and TRBJ2-7, with a weak D call TRBD1 (5 bases). The CDR3 loop spans 13 amino acids. CDR1 LGHDT and CDR2 YNNKEL come from the germline V gene (reference sequence). V dropped 4 bases and J dropped 4 bases, with 11 bases sitting between them. The DNA of the CDR3 is TGTGCCAGCAGCCGTCAGGGTGTTTACGAGCAGTACTTC. Translated, it gives CASSRQGVYEQYF.

This clone was seen a handful of times. The chain couples TRBV10-3 to TRBJ1-1, with D maybe TRBD1 (6 bases). V was clipped by 3 bases and J by 3 bases, with 11 bases between them. The CDR3 is 14 residues long. Germline CDR1 ENHRY, CDR2 SYGVKD. The CDR3 spells CAISDLGGDTEAFF. CDR3 coding DNA: TGTGCCATCAGTGATTTAGGGGGTGACACTGAAGCTTTCTTT.

The chain has TRBV6-2 or TRBV6-3 and TRBJ2-3; a possible D gene is TRBD2 (6 bases). Germline-derived CDR1 and CDR2 are MNHEY and SVGEGT. Between the trimmed V and J ends, which lost 4 bases and 6 bases, there was a span of 17 bases. The CDR3 contains 15 residues. The CDR3 protein is CASSSSSSDSDTQYF. CDR3 nucleotide sequence: TGTGCCAGCAGTTCATCTTCTAGCGACTCGGATACGCAGTATTTT.